The sequence of this T cell receptor (beta chain) was determined in a study of blood T cell repertoires in COVID-19. Background on the study: Sites in the United States, Italy and Spain provided acute and convalescent COVID-19 samples. Sample material is recorded as cDNA or gDNA derived from T cells, B-cell-depleted T cells, or PBMCs.

Assay used: immunoSEQ multiplex PCR; TCRdb lists only in-frame clones, some missing. The sample lists some 350,000 clones, about 88% occurring once. The CDR3 is 16 residues long. Trimming removed 3 bases at V and 3 bases at J, with 15 bases between. Germline values: CDR1 LNHDA, CDR2 SQIVND (reference sequence). The TCR comes from a human donor in a cohort sampled during active COVID-19. Specimen: peripheral blood. The chain has TRBV19 and TRBJ2-1; perhaps TRBD2 as D (5 bases). Here the CDR3 reads CASSMSAGGFYNEQFF. In DNA form, the CDR3 reads TGTGCCAGTAGTATGTCCGCGGGTGGCTTCTACAATGAGCAGTTCTTC.